This T cell receptor (beta chain) appears in the sequencing data of a study of blood T cells in healthy people across ages. Study-level results: Naive T cell percentage showed a strong correlation with TCR beta diversity. Long-lived donors exceeded aged donors in naive CD4+ cells and diversity.

The CDR3 covers 13 residues. J lost 7 bases, V lost 5 bases, and 5 bases had no gene match. To note about this clonotype: Its antigen remains unknown.

Primers used in a second PCR of about 7 to 11 cycles were a sample-barcoded 5' primer and a J-beta primer mix. No fewer than 3 million CDR3-containing paired-end reads came from each sample. TCRdb reprocessed the 5' RACE reads with MiXCR, giving one entry per CDR3 protein. The sample yields around 1,000,000 distinct CDR3 sequences, 25% seen once. These sequences were also reported in another study, on T cells of mothers and their children. From that report: The study obtained over 8.5 million TCR beta CDR3 reads per mother and 3 million to 3.5 million per child.

The sequence was collected from a girl under 10 years old in good health. Sample: blood. The chain combines TRBV12-3 or TRBV12-4 with TRBJ2-1; 7 bases agree with TRBD2. The CDR3 loop reads CASSRGRQNEQFF. CDR3 coding DNA: TGTGCCAGCAGTCGCGGGAGACAGAATGAGCAGTTCTTC.